Following are 5 T cell receptor beta chains from one sample sequenced in a study of OX40 agonist ivuxolimab in advanced cancers. Sequencing was performed with immunoSEQ multiplex PCR; in TCRdb, only in-frame clones are kept and a portion is missing. The sample lists around 90,000 clones; roughly nine tenths were seen once. The input for sequencing was CD4+ or CD8+ T cells sorted from blood, taken in a trial of the OX40 agonist ivuxolimab. The receptors here all came from an adult with an advanced solid tumor such as melanoma, head and neck, liver or kidney cancer.

The V and J genes are TRBV30 and TRBJ2-7, with D possibly TRBD1 on 6 matching bases. V was clipped by 2 bases and J by 5 bases, with 19 bases between them. Germline-derived CDR1 and CDR2 are GTSNPN and SVGIG (reference sequence). CDR3 length: 15 residues. The CDR3 nucleotides read TGTGCCTGGAGTTACCCGGGACAAGGGAGAAACGAGCAGTACTTC. It is translated as CAWSYPGQGRNEQYF.

The J gene is TRBJ2-3, the V gene TRBV18; 10 nucleotides agree with TRBD1. Germline lookup yields CDR1 KGHSH and CDR2 LQKENI. J was trimmed by 3 bases and V by 2 bases; bases with no gene match: 8. This CDR3 comprises 17 residues. Here the CDR3 DNA reads TGTGCCAGCTCACCAACGACAGGGGGCGCCGGAACAGATACGCAGTATTTT. Amino acids: CASSPTTGGAGTDTQYF. The entire variable domain, with the rest obtained from reference TRBV18 and TRBJ2-3, is as follows: NAGVMQNPRHLVRRRGQEARLRCSPMKGHSHVYWYRQLPEEGLKFMVYLQKENIIDESGMPKERFSAEFPKEGPSILRIQQVVRGDSAAYFCASSPTTGGAGTDTQYFGPGTRLTVL.

The J gene is TRBJ1-2, the V gene TRBV5-3; D may be TRBD1 (6 bases). TRBV5-3 carries the ORF label, with uncertain function. The CDR3 sequence is 17 residues long. V lost 1 base, J lost 8 bases, and 24 bases lay in between. As DNA, the CDR3 is TGTGCCAGAAGCTTGTCAGGTTGCCACACAGGGATACACGGCTACACCTTC. This translates into CARSLSGCHTGIHGYTF.

This chain uses TRBV6-1 with TRBJ1-3; D might be TRBD1 (5 bases). This CDR3 is built from 15 residues. Between the trimmed V and J ends, which lost 3 bases and 0 bases, there was a span of 9 bases. The V gene's germline CDR1 is MNHNS and CDR2 SASEGT. The CDR3 loop is CASSETVYSGNTIYF. In DNA, the CDR3 is TGTGCCAGCAGTGAGACAGTGTACTCTGGAAACACCATATATTTT.

This chain joins TRBV25-1 and TRBJ2-2; the D gene is possibly TRBD1 (6 bases). This CDR3 region has 13 residues. The germline V and J ends were trimmed by 3 bases and 6 bases, with 8 bases remaining between them. Germline CDR1 is MGHDK and CDR2 is SYGVNS. The chain's CDR3 is CASSEGAAGELFF. DNA of the CDR3: TGTGCCAGCAGTGAGGGGGCCGCCGGGGAGCTGTTTTTT.